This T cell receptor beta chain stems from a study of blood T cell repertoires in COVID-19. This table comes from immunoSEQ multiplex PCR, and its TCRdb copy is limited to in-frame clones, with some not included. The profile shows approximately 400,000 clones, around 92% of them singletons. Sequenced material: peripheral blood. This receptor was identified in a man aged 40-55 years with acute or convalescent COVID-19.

The DNA of the CDR3 is TGTGCCAGCAGCCAAGAGGCAAACACTGAAGCTTTCTTT. Protein product: CASSQEANTEAFF. This chain connects TRBV14 to TRBJ1-1; D not resolved. V was shortened by 0 bases and J by 2 bases, with 4 bases between the two germline ends. Germline-derived CDR1 and CDR2 are SGHDN and FVKESK. The CDR3 runs to 13 residues.